This T cell receptor beta chain is drawn from a study of Ad26.COV2.S vaccination and SARS-CoV-2 variants. Study-wide context: Donor was in the COV1001 Ad26.COV2.S trial arm. Intramuscularly, Ad26.COV2.S was given either once or twice, 56 days apart.

Regarding this clone: Its cognate antigen is unknown.

Trimming cost V 1 base and J 1 base, with 8 bases left between them. From germline, CDR1 is LGHDT and CDR2 YNNKEL (reference sequence). CDR3 length: 16 amino acids. TCRdb's table, derived via immunoSEQ multiplex PCR, lists solely in-frame clones and lacks some. The sample lists hundreds of thousands of clones; around 86% were seen once. The sample's treatment: 15 to 20 received Ad26.COV2.S at low or high dose, single or two shots; 5 received placebo; per-sample allocation not given. At day 63 after the first vaccine or placebo injection, samples were drawn. SARS-CoV-2 spike from the Wuhan strain was encoded by the vaccine, an Ad26 vector. Overall study results and limits: Whether participants received vaccine or placebo, their non-spike TCR breadth was similar.

J is TRBJ2-6 and V is TRBV3-1 (or the pseudogene TRBV3-2), with D maybe TRBD1 (6 bases). This specimen was peripheral blood, taken in a trial of Ad26.COV2.S vaccine versus placebo. This clonotype originated in a person between 18 and 60 years old who received the Ad26.COV2.S COVID-19 vaccine or a placebo. The CDR3 here is CASSQARGSGANVLTF. DNA for the CDR3: TGTGCCAGCAGCCAAGCTAGGGGGTCTGGGGCCAACGTCCTGACTTTC.